This T cell receptor (beta chain) stems from a study of human thymus T cells. The repertoire was sequenced with immunoSEQ multiplex PCR; TCRdb's copy has only in-frame clones and lacks some. Altogether about 120,000 clones are present, approximately 96% being singletons, with the ten largest covering roughly 0.024%. Study-level findings and limits: V and J genes seemed to be used with bias in thymic and blood repertoires. Thymic repertoires overlap heavily among unrelated individuals, related research has reported.

The CDR3 sequence is 16 residues long. Germline CDR1 and CDR2: MGHRA and YSYEKL. Between the trimmed V and J ends, which lost 4 bases and 0 bases, there was a span of 12 bases. Corrective cardiac operations yielded the resected thymus tissue. Healthy Finnish infants undergoing corrective surgery for congenital heart defects provided the donor material. This clone was found once. No antigen is known for it. The chain couples TRBV4-1 to TRBJ1-4; D ambiguous. This TCR derives from a boy less than two years old with a congenital heart defect but otherwise immunologically healthy. Sequenced: thymus tissue. The CDR3, as DNA: TGCGCCAGCAGCCGGACCGGACGGGCAACTAATGAAAAACTGTTTTTT. Its translation is CASSRTGRATNEKLFF.